Following are 19 T cell receptor beta chains from one sample sequenced in a study of shared clonotypes between healthy human individuals. Sequencing used immunoSEQ multiplex PCR; TCRdb keeps in-frame clones, though not all of them. The sample carries roughly 720,000 clones, 80% to 95% recorded once. Sequencing used memory CD8+ T cells from PBMCs. Subset denoted: CD45RO+ cells pooled with CCR7-negative TemRA cells. These receptors came from a man between 18 and 29 years old in good health. Some clones in this sample may be carry-over from other donors' samples.

The rearrangement uses TRBV25-1 and TRBJ1-3, with D perhaps TRBD1 (6 bases). The V end was cut by 3 bases, the J end by 4 bases, with 16 bases between. Germline V CDR1 and CDR2: MGHDK, SYGVNS. The CDR3 has 16 residues. As DNA, the CDR3 is TGTGCCAGCAGTGAGTGGGGGCAGGGATCCGGAAACACCATATATTTT. Its translation: CASSEWGQGSGNTIYF.

This rearrangement joins TRBV7-2 to TRBJ1-1; TRBD1 might be the D (5 bases). Germline CDR1 is SGHTA and CDR2 is FQGNSA. V was pared by 3 bases and J by 8 bases, with 10 bases between. The CDR3 spans 12 residues. CDR3 in DNA: TGTGCCAGCAGCTTGCAGGGCCCCGAAGCTTTCTTT. Encoded protein: CASSLQGPEAFF.

The V call is TRBV9, the J call TRBJ2-3, with 8 bases that match TRBD2. Germline CDR1 is SGDLS and CDR2 is YYNGEE. Trimming at V came to 0 bases and at J to 2 bases, leaving 8 bases not matched to a gene. The CDR3 consists of 17 residues. The CDR3 spells CASSVEEGLDATDTQYF. The CDR3 DNA reads TGTGCCAGCAGCGTAGAAGAGGGACTAGACGCCACAGATACGCAGTATTTT.

The V gene is TRBV13, the J gene TRBJ2-7; no firm D call. CDR1 and CDR2 (germline): PRHDT, FYEKMQ (reference sequence). The CDR3 covers 13 residues. Trimming removed 0 bases from V and 3 bases from J, with 6 bases in between. The CDR3 nucleotides read TGTGCCAGCAGCTTAGGAAATAGCTACGAGCAGTACTTC. Its protein is CASSLGNSYEQYF. The variable domain in full, with the rest retrieved from reference TRBV13 and TRBJ2-7, is AAGVIQSPRHLIKEKRETATLKCYPIPRHDTVYWYQQGPGQDPQFLISFYEKMQSDKGSIPDRFSAQQFSDYHSELNMSSLELGDSALYFCASSLGNSYEQYFGPGTRLTVT.

The chain combines TRBV27 with TRBJ2-7, with 11 bases that match TRBD2. CDR1 is MNHEY, CDR2 SMNVEV, per germline (reference sequence). V was pared by 5 bases and J by 4 bases, with 10 bases of the junction left unmatched. CDR3 length equals 16 residues. CDR3 region: CASSPLTSGITYEQYF. The CDR3 nucleotides read TGTGCCAGCAGTCCCCTGACTAGCGGGATAACATACGAGCAGTACTTC.

The chain carries TRBV2 and TRBJ1-4, with D unresolved. The germline V gene encodes CDR1 SNHLY and CDR2 FYNNEI. This CDR3 contains 14 residues. Trimming cost V 6 bases and J 3 bases, with 11 bases left between them. The CDR3 spells CASSAVNPNEKLFF. The CDR3 nucleotides are TGTGCCAGCAGCGCAGTTAACCCTAATGAAAAACTGTTTTTT.

The chain recombines TRBV5-1 with TRBJ2-2; D is uncertain. The CDR3 is 14 residues long. Trimming took 3 bases from V and 9 from J, leaving 15 bases between them. Looked up from germline, CDR1 is SGHRS and CDR2 is YFSETQ. The CDR3 DNA is TGCGCCAGCAGCTCCCGGCCAAGTGCGCGGGAGCTGTTTTTT. The encoded protein is CASSSRPSARELFF.

The V gene is TRBV10-2, the J gene TRBJ2-1, with 10 bases aligning to TRBD2. V trimming: 8 bases; J trimming: 8 bases; junction bases outside the gene matches: 12. Germline-derived CDR1 and CDR2 are WSHSY and SAAADI. This CDR3 is built from 15 residues. The CDR3 protein is CASEGLAAGVYEQFF. In DNA, the CDR3 is TGCGCCAGCGAAGGACTAGCGGCGGGAGTCTATGAGCAGTTCTTC.

The rearrangement joins TRBV29-1 to TRBJ2-1; 11 positions agree with TRBD2. J was trimmed by 5 bases and V by 6 bases; bases with no gene match: 6. This CDR3 has 14 amino acids. Germline V gene lookup returns CDR1 SQVTM and CDR2 ANQGSEA. In DNA, the CDR3 is TGCAGCGTCCACGGACTAGCGGGCCACAATGAGCAGTTCTTC. It translates to CSVHGLAGHNEQFF.

The rearrangement uses TRBV19 and TRBJ2-1; D is possibly TRBD2 (6 bases). Trimming removed 6 bases at V and 7 bases at J, with 19 bases between. The germline gives CDR1 LNHDA, CDR2 SQIVND (reference sequence). This CDR3 has 15 residues. DNA of the CDR3: TGTGCCAGTAGGGGCCGGAGGGGCAAATTGAATGAGCAGTTCTTC. It specifies CASRGRRGKLNEQFF.

V usage is TRBV9 and J usage is TRBJ1-4; TRBD1 matches at 7 bases. The CDR3 is 14 residues long. The germline CDR1 and CDR2 sequences are SGDLS and YYNGEE. V was clipped by 7 bases and J by 4 bases; unmatched bases: 7. DNA of the CDR3: TGTGCCAGCGGGGAGGGGGCAGTTAATGAAAAACTGTTTTTT. Translation: CASGEGAVNEKLFF. Supplemented by reference TRBV9 and TRBJ1-4, the full variable domain reads DSGVTQTPKHLITATGQRVTLRCSPRSGDLSVYWYQQSLDQGLQFLIQYYNGEERAKGNILERFSAQQFPDLHSELNLSSLELGDSALYFCASGEGAVNEKLFFGSGTQLSVL.

V usage is TRBV9 and J usage is TRBJ2-7; a weak D match, TRBD2 (6 bases). Germline V lookup: CDR1 SGDLS, CDR2 YYNGEE. V was pared by 0 bases and J by 5 bases, with 15 bases between. This CDR3 region has 15 residues. DNA of the CDR3: TGTGCCAGCAGCGTAGGGGCTAGCGATGGGGACGAGCAGTACTTC. This translates into CASSVGASDGDEQYF.

The gene calls are TRBV27 and TRBJ2-1, with D possibly matching TRBD2 (5 bases). The CDR3 is 15 amino acids. Germline CDR1 is MNHEY and CDR2 is SMNVEV (reference sequence). Trimming took off 3 bases at V and 1 base at J, with 10 bases between the two ends. The CDR3 loop is CASSLFSESYNEQFF. In nucleotides, the CDR3 is TGTGCCAGCAGTTTGTTTAGCGAATCCTACAATGAGCAGTTCTTC.

V usage is TRBV7-8 and J usage is TRBJ1-1, with TRBD1 identical over 8 bases. The CDR3 is 13 residues long. After removal of 1 base from V and 11 bases from J, the junction contained 6 bases not matched to a gene. Germline V gives CDR1 SGHVS, CDR2 FQNEAQ. This chain's CDR3 is CASSLVAGGDAFF. The CDR3 coding sequence is TGTGCCAGCAGCTTAGTTGCAGGGGGCGATGCTTTCTTT.

This sequence joins TRBV28 and TRBJ1-5, with a possible D match to TRBD1 (5 bases). Trimming cost V 5 bases and J 10 bases, with 12 bases left between them. The CDR3 sequence is 12 residues long. Germline V lookup: CDR1 MDHEN, CDR2 SYDVKM. The CDR3 sequence: CASSKDITPQHF. DNA of the CDR3: TGTGCCAGCAGTAAGGACATAACCCCCCAGCATTTT.

The chain combines TRBV27 with TRBJ2-7; D is unclear. Germline assignment: CDR1 MNHEY and CDR2 SMNVEV (reference sequence). V lost 5 bases and J lost 0, with 11 bases in between. The CDR3 has 14 residues. The CDR3 loop is CASSTDRSSYEQYF. The CDR3, as DNA: TGTGCCAGCAGTACGGACCGATCCTCCTACGAGCAGTACTTC.

The rearrangement uses TRBV29-1 and TRBJ1-1; TRBD1 might be the D (6 bases). This CDR3 region has 13 residues. Germline V gene sequence: CDR1 SQVTM, CDR2 ANQGSEA. Trimming stripped 5 bases from V and 5 bases from J, with 15 bases between. In DNA, the CDR3 is TGCAGCGTTAGCACCGGGACAATTACTGAAGCTTTCTTT. Translation: CSVSTGTITEAFF. Using reference TRBV29-1 and TRBJ1-1 for the parts outside the CDR3, the full variable domain is SAVISQKPSRDICQRGTSLTIQCQVDSQVTMMFWYRQQPGQSLTLIATANQGSEATYESGFVIDKFPISRPNLTFSTLTVSNMSPEDSSIYLCSVSTGTITEAFFGQGTRLTVV.

The gene calls are TRBV9 and TRBJ1-3; weak D call: TRBD1 (6 bases). CDR1 and CDR2 (germline): SGDLS, YYNGEE. This CDR3 comprises 16 residues. V was pared by 4 bases and J by 0 bases, with 14 bases between. The CDR3, as DNA: TGTGCCAGCAGCACTTCGGGGGCTCGCTCTGGAAACACCATATATTTT. Protein: CASSTSGARSGNTIYF.

This clone was recorded once. J is TRBJ2-3 and V is TRBV6-5; 8 nucleotides match TRBD1. CDR1 is MNHEY, CDR2 SVGAGI, per germline. The J segment lost 6 bases and the V segment lost 6 bases, leaving 8 bases of the junction unmatched. The CDR3 runs to 14 residues. The CDR3: CASSTAGGADTQYF. The CDR3 bases are TGTGCCAGCAGCACGGCAGGGGGCGCGGATACGCAGTATTTT.